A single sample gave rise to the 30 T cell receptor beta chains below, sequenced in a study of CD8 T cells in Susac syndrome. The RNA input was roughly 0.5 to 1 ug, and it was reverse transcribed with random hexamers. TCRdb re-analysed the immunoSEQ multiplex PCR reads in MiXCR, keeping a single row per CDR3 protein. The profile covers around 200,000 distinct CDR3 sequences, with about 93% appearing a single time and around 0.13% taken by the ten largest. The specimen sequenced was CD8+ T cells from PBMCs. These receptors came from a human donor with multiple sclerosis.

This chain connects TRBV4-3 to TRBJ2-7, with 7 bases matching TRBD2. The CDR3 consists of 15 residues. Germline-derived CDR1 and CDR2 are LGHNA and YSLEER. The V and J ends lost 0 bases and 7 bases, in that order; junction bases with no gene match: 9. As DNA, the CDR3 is TGCGCCAGCAGCCAAGATAGGGCGGGAGCAGAAGAGCAGTACTTC. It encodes CASSQDRAGAEEQYF.

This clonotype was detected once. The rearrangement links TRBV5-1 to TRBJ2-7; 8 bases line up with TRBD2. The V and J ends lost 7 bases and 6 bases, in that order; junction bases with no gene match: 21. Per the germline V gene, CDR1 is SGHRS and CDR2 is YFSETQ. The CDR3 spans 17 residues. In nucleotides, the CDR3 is TGCGCCAGCCGGGATTCCAGGACTAGCCGACCTTCTGGCGAGCAGTACTTC. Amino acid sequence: CASRDSRTSRPSGEQYF.

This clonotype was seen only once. The chain's CDR3 is CASSSPGPGSTYEQYF. For the CDR3, the DNA is TGTGCCAGCAGCTCCCCCGGCCCGGGCTCAACCTACGAGCAGTACTTC. The V gene is TRBV7-9, the J gene TRBJ2-7; no reliable D call. The V gene's germline CDR1 is SEHNR and CDR2 FQNEAQ (reference sequence). The CDR3 has 16 residues. V lost 4 bases and J lost 2, with 18 bases in between.

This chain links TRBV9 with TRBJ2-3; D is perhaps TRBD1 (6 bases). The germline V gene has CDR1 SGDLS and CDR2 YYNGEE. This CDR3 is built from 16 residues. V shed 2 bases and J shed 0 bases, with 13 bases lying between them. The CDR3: CASSVEGHPSTDTQYF. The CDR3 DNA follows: TGTGCCAGCAGCGTCGAGGGACACCCAAGCACAGATACGCAGTATTTT.

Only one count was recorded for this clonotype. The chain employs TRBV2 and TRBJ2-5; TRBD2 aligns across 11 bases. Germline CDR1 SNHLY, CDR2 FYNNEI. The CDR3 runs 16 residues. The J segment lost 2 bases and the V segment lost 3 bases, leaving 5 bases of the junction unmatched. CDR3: CASSDPLAGGQETQYF. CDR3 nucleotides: TGTGCCAGCAGTGATCCCCTAGCGGGGGGACAAGAGACCCAGTACTTC.

CDR3 sequence: CASSPRGGLNTGNTIYF. The CDR3 DNA sequence: TGTGCCAGCAGCCCACGGGGCGGGCTGAATACTGGAAACACCATATATTTT. The V call is TRBV12-3 or TRBV12-4, the J call TRBJ1-3, with D perhaps TRBD1 (5 bases). Trimming cost V 6 bases and J 2 bases, with 20 bases left between them. CDR3 length: 17 amino acids.

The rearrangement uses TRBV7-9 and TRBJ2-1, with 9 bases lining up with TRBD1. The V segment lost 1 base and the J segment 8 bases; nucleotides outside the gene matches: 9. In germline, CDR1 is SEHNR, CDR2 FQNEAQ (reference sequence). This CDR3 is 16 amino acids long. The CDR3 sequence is CASSLGPGQGSHEQFF. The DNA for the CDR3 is TGTGCCAGCAGCTTAGGTCCGGGACAGGGCTCACATGAGCAGTTCTTC.

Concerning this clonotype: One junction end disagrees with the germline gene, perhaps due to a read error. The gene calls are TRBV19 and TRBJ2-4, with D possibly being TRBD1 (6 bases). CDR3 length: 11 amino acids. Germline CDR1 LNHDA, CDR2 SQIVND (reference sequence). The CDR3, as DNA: TGTGCCAGTAGTTCTCTGGGGGCCAAGAACTTC. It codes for CASSSLGAKNF. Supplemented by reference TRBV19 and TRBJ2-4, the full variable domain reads DGGITQSPKYLFRKEGQNVTLSCEQNLNHDAMYWYRQDPGQGLRLIYYSQIVNDFQKGDIAEGYSVSREKKESFPLTVTSAQKNPTAFYLCASSSLGAKNFGAGTRLSVL.

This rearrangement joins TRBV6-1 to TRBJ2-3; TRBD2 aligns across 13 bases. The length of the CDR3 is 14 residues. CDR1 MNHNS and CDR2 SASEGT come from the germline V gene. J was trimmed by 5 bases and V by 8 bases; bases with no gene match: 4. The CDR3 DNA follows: TGTGCCAGCTCGGGACTAGCGGGGCAAGATACGCAGTATTTT. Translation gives CASSGLAGQDTQYF.

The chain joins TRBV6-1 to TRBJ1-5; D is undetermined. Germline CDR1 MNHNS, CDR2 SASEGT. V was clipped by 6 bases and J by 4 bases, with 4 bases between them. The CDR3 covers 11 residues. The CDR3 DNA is TGTGCCAGCAGGGAAAATCAGCCCCAGCATTTT. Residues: CASRENQPQHF.

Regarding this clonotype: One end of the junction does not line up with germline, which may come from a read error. CDR3 amino acids: CASSRYPLGGPETGANVLIF. The CDR3 coding sequence is TGCGCCAGCAGCCGGTACCCGCTAGGAGGGCCTGAGACTGGGGCCAACGTCCTGATTTTC. The genes are TRBV4-1 and TRBJ2-6; D is possibly TRBD2 (6 bases). CDR3 length: 20 amino acids. From germline, CDR1 is MGHRA and CDR2 YSYEKL.

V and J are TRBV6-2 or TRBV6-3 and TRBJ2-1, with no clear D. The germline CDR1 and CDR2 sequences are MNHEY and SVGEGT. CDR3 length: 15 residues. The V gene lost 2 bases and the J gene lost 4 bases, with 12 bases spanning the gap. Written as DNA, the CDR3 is TGTGCCAGCAGTTACGAAGGAGTTGTTTACAATGAGCAGTTCTTC. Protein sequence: CASSYEGVVYNEQFF.

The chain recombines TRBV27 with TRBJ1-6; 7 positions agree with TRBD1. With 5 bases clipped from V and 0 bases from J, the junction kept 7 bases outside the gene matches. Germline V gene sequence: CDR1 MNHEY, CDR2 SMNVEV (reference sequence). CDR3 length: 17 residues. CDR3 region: CASSHGTESSYNSPLHF. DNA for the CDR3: TGTGCCAGCAGTCACGGGACAGAGAGCTCCTATAATTCACCCCTCCACTTT.

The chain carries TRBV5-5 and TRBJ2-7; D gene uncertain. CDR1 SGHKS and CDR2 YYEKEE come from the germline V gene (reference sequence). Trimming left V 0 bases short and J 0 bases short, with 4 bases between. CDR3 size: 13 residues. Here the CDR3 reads CASSLDTSYEQYF. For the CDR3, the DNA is TGTGCCAGCAGCTTGGATACCTCCTACGAGCAGTACTTC.

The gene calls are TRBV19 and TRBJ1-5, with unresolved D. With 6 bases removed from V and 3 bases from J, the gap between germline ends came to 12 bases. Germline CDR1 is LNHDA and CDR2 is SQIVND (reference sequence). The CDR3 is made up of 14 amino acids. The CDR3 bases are TGTGCCAGTAGCCCATATCCCATCAATCAGCCCCAGCATTTT. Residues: CASSPYPINQPQHF.

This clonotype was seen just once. The CDR3 here is CASSGWTSGSSYNEQFF. The CDR3 region has the DNA TGTGCCAGCAGTGGATGGACTAGCGGGAGCTCCTACAATGAGCAGTTCTTC. The rearrangement links TRBV13 to TRBJ2-1, with 13 bases aligning to TRBD2. Trimming at V came to 6 bases and at J to 0 bases, leaving 5 bases not matched to a gene. CDR1 is PRHDT and CDR2 is FYEKMQ in the germline V gene (reference sequence). CDR3 length equals 17 residues.

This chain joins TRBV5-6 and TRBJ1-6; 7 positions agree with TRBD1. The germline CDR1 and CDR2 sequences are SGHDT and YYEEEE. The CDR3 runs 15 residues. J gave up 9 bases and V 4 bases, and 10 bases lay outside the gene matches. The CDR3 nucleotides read TGTGCCAGCAGCCCCGGGACAGTACCTAGTTCACCCCTCCACTTT. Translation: CASSPGTVPSSPLHF. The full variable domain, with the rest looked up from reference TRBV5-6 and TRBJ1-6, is DAGVTQSPTHLIKTRGQQVTLRCSPKSGHDTVSWYQQALGQGPQFIFQYYEEEERQRGNFPDRFSGHQFPNYSSELNVNALLLGDSALYLCASSPGTVPSSPLHFGNGTRLTVT.

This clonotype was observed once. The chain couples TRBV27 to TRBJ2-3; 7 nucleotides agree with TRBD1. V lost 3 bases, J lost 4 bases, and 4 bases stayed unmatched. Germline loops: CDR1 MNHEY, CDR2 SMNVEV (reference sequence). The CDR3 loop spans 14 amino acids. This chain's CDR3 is CASSLIQGADTQYF. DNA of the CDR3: TGTGCCAGCAGTTTGATTCAGGGGGCAGATACGCAGTATTTT.

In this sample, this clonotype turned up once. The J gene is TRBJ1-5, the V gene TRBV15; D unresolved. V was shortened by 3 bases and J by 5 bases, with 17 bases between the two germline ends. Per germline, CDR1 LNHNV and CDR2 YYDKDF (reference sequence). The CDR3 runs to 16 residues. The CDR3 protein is CATSRDEEHFHQPQHF. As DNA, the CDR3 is TGTGCCACCAGCAGGGATGAGGAACATTTCCATCAGCCCCAGCATTTT. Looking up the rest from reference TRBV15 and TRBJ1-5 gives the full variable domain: DAMVIQNPRYQVTQFGKPVTLSCSQTLNHNVMYWYQQKSSQAPKLLFHYYDKDFNNEADTPDNFQSRRPNTSFCFLDIRSPGLGDTAMYLCATSRDEEHFHQPQHFGDGTRLSIL.

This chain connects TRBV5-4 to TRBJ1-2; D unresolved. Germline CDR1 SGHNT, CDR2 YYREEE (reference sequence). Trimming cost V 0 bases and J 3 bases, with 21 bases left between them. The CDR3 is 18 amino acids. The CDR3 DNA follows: TGTGCCAGCAGCTTGGGGGCCCCACAATGGACCCCGCACTATGGCTACACCTTC. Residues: CASSLGAPQWTPHYGYTF.

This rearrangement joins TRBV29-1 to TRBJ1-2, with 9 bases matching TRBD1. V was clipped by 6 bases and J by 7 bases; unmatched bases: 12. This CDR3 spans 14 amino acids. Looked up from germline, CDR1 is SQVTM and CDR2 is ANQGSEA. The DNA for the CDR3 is TGCAGCGTAGAGACAGGACAGGGGCTGAGTGGCTACACCTTC. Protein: CSVETGQGLSGYTF.

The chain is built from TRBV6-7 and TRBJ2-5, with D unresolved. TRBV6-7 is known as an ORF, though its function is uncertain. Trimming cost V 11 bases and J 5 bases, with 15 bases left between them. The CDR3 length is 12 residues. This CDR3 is CASRVVSETQYF. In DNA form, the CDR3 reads TGTGCCTCCCGGGTAGTCAGCGAGACCCAGTACTTC.

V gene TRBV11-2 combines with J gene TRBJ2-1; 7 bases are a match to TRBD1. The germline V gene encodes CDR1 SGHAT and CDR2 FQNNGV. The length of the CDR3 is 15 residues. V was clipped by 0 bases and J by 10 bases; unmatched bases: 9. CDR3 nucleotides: TGTGCCAGCAGCTTAGACTACAGGGGCGAGGGGGAGCAGTTCTTC. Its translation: CASSLDYRGEGEQFF. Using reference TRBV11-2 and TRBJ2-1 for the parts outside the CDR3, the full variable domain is EAGVAQSPRYKIIEKRQSVAFWCNPISGHATLYWYQQILGQGPKLLIQFQNNGVVDDSQLPKDRFSAERLKGVDSTLKIQPAKLEDSAVYLCASSLDYRGEGEQFFGPGTRLTVL.

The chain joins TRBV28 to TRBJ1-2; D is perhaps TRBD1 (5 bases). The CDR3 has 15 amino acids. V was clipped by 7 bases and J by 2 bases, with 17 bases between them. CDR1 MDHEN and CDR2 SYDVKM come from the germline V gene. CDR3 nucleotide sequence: TGTGCCAGCATTCCTGAGGGGAAAACCAACTATGGCTACACCTTC. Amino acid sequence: CASIPEGKTNYGYTF.

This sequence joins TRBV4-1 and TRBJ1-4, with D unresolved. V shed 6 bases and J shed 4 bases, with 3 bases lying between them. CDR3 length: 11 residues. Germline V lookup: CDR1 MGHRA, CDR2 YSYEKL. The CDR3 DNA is TGCGCCAGCAGGGATAATGAAAAACTGTTTTTT. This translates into CASRDNEKLFF.

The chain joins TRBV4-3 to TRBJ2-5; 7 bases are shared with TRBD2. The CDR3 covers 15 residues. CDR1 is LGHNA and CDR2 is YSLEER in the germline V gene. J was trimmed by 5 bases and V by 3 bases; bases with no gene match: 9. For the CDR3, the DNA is TGCGCCAGCAGCCAGGGCGGGAGTGAAATGGAGACCCAGTACTTC. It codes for CASSQGGSEMETQYF.

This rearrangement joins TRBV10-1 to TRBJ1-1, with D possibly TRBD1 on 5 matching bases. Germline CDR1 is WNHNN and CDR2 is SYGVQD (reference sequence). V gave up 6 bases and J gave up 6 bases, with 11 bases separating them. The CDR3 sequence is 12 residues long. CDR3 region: CASSDGTPEAFF. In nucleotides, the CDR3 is TGCGCCAGCAGCGACGGGACGCCTGAAGCTTTCTTT.

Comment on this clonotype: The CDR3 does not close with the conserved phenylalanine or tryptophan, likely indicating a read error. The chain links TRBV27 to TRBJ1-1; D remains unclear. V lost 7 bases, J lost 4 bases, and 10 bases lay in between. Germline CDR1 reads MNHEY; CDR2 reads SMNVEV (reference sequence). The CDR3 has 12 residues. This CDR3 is CASTVRSTEAFL. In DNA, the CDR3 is TGTGCCAGCACCGTCAGGAGCACTGAAGCTTTCTTG.

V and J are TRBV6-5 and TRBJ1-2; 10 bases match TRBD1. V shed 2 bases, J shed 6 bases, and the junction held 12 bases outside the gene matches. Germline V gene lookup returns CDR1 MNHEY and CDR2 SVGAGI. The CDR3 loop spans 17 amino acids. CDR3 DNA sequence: TGTGCCAGCAGTTACCTTATTCCGGGACAGGGGTTCCATGGCTACACCTTC. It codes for CASSYLIPGQGFHGYTF.

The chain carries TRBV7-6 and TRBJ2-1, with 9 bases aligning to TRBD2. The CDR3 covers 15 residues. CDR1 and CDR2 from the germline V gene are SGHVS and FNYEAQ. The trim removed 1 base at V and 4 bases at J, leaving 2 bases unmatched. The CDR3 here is CASSLGTSVYNEQFF. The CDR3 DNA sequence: TGTGCCAGCAGCTTAGGGACTAGCGTTTACAATGAGCAGTTCTTC.